These 25 T cell receptor beta chains were all obtained from the same sample, sequenced in a study of a mutant IDH1 vaccine in newly diagnosed glioma. Profiled with immunoSEQ multiplex PCR; TCRdb holds only in-frame clones, not every one. The data hold about 59,000 clones, with 91% observed a single time. Time point denoted: baseline, week 1 (first vaccination visit). The treatment is: pre-vaccination baseline after standard-of-care therapy. The source material was PBMCs, sampled from a glioma patient treated with radiotherapy, temozolomide or both. Every receptor here comes from a middle-aged man with glioma.

The chain uses TRBV19 and TRBJ2-3; 8 positions agree with TRBD1. With 4 bases clipped from V and 0 bases from J, the junction kept 3 bases outside the gene matches. The CDR3 consists of 15 residues. Germline CDR1 reads LNHDA; CDR2 reads SQIVND (reference sequence). CDR3 protein: CASSRTGPSTDTQYF. CDR3 nucleotide sequence: TGTGCCAGTAGTAGGACAGGGCCAAGCACAGATACGCAGTATTTT. The full variable domain, rest sourced from reference TRBV19 and TRBJ2-3, is DGGITQSPKYLFRKEGQNVTLSCEQNLNHDAMYWYRQDPGQGLRLIYYSQIVNDFQKGDIAEGYSVSREKKESFPLTVTSAQKNPTAFYLCASSRTGPSTDTQYFGPGTRLTVL.

This clone was found once. This sequence joins TRBV25-1 and TRBJ2-1, with D uncertain. Germline V lookup: CDR1 MGHDK, CDR2 SYGVNS. CDR3 length: 16 amino acids. Trimming shortened V by 7 bases and J by 0 bases, and 16 bases separated the two germline ends. The CDR3 is CASTALGRSSYNEQFF. The DNA for the CDR3 is TGTGCCAGCACCGCTCTAGGGCGGAGCTCCTACAATGAGCAGTTCTTC.

The chain employs TRBV2 and TRBJ1-5, with D possibly TRBD1 on 5 matching bases. With 5 bases removed from V and 5 bases from J, the gap between germline ends came to 16 bases. This CDR3 contains 15 residues. The germline V gene has CDR1 SNHLY and CDR2 FYNNEI. The CDR3 spells CASSWATAIYQPQHF. CDR3 bases: TGTGCCAGCAGTTGGGCGACAGCGATCTATCAGCCCCAGCATTTT.

V is TRBV4-3 and J is TRBJ1-5, with 9 bases matching TRBD1. CDR3 length: 16 residues. CDR1 is LGHNA and CDR2 is YSLEER in the germline V gene. The V segment lost 4 bases and the J segment 7 bases; nucleotides outside the gene matches: 11. The CDR3 loop reads CASSPQARTGDQPQHF. DNA of the CDR3: TGCGCCAGCAGCCCCCAGGCCAGGACAGGGGACCAGCCCCAGCATTTT.

A word on this clone: A junction end diverges from the germline sequence, so it may reflect a read error. The chain employs TRBV11-2 and TRBJ1-2; possibly TRBD1 for D (5 bases). The CDR3 spans 12 residues. Germline CDR1 SGHAT, CDR2 FQNNGV. The CDR3 nucleotides read TGTGCCAGCAGCTTAGTCGGTAGTGACAGAACCTTT. Its protein product is CASSLVGSDRTF.

The gene calls are TRBV11-2 and TRBJ1-3; TRBD1 matches at 9 bases. V lost 4 bases to trimming and J lost 2 bases; unmatched junction nucleotides: 12. The CDR3 is 18 amino acids. Germline values: CDR1 SGHAT, CDR2 FQNNGV. The CDR3 region is CASSYGRGTGNTGNTIYF. The CDR3 region has the DNA TGTGCCAGCAGCTACGGCCGGGGGACAGGGAATACTGGAAACACCATATATTTT.

CDR3 residues: CASSLLWGYEQYF. In DNA form, the CDR3 reads TGTGCCAGCAGTTTACTTTGGGGCTACGAGCAGTACTTC. This chain links TRBV27 with TRBJ2-7; D remains ambiguous. CDR1 MNHEY and CDR2 SMNVEV come from the germline V gene (reference sequence). Trimming removed 2 bases at V and 3 bases at J, with 8 bases between. This CDR3 has 13 amino acids.

V usage is TRBV6-5 and J usage is TRBJ1-2; D not resolved. The V end lost 0 bases, the J end lost 6 bases, and 8 bases lay between the germline ends. In germline, CDR1 is MNHEY, CDR2 SVGAGI. The CDR3 runs 13 residues. This CDR3 is CASSYSPRNGYTF. CDR3 in DNA: TGTGCCAGCAGTTACTCACCCCGAAATGGCTACACCTTC.

The CDR3 loop reads CASSSAGISGNTIYF. Here the CDR3 DNA reads TGTGCCAGCAGTAGCGCAGGGATCTCTGGAAACACCATATATTTT. The rearrangement joins TRBV28 to TRBJ1-3; TRBD1 might be the D (5 bases). Germline loops: CDR1 MDHEN, CDR2 SYDVKM. The CDR3 covers 15 residues. V lost 5 bases, J lost 0 bases, and 11 bases lay in between.

This clone was observed a handful of times. The gene calls are TRBV30 and TRBJ1-5; possibly TRBD1 for D (5 bases). The V end was cut by 2 bases, the J end by 2 bases, with 25 bases between. This CDR3 has 19 amino acids. Germline lookup yields CDR1 GTSNPN and CDR2 SVGIG (reference sequence). Here the CDR3 reads CAWSSGRTFRTGGNQPQHF. CDR3 nucleotide sequence: TGTGCCTGGAGTTCAGGCAGGACGTTCAGGACGGGGGGCAATCAGCCCCAGCATTTT.

CDR3 coding DNA: TGTGCCAGCACCGCACCGGGGGGCTCTGGAAACACCATATATTTT. Its protein product is CASTAPGGSGNTIYF. The V and J genes are TRBV6-6 and TRBJ1-3, with D perhaps TRBD1 (5 bases). V was trimmed by 7 bases and J by 0 bases, leaving 13 bases between them. From germline, CDR1 is MNHNY and CDR2 SVGAGI (reference sequence). This CDR3 comprises 15 residues.

The chain employs TRBV10-2 and TRBJ1-1; 8 positions agree with TRBD1. From germline, CDR1 is WSHSY and CDR2 SAAADI. V lost 4 bases, J lost 12 bases, and 10 bases stayed unmatched. The CDR3 runs to 13 residues. The CDR3 region is CASSAGQGGGPFF. As DNA, the CDR3 is TGCGCCAGCAGTGCCGGACAGGGCGGGGGTCCTTTCTTT.

The chain is built from TRBV11-2 and TRBJ2-1; the D gene is possibly TRBD2 (5 bases). V lost 2 bases to trimming and J lost 7 bases, with 12 bases between them. Germline V gene lookup returns CDR1 SGHAT and CDR2 FQNNGV. The CDR3 extends over 14 amino acids. CDR3: CASSLRTVLNEQFF. The CDR3 DNA follows: TGTGCCAGCAGCTTAAGGACTGTGCTGAATGAGCAGTTCTTC.

The V gene is TRBV4-1, the J gene TRBJ2-6, with no clear D. CDR3 length equals 17 residues. V lost 4 bases and J 2 bases, leaving 15 bases between the germline ends. CDR1 MGHRA and CDR2 YSYEKL come from the germline V gene. This chain's CDR3 is CASSRQALSPGANVLTF. In DNA form, the CDR3 reads TGCGCCAGCAGCCGGCAAGCGTTGAGCCCTGGGGCCAACGTCCTGACTTTC.

The chain recombines TRBV5-1 with TRBJ2-3, with D perhaps matching TRBD2 (7 bases). The germline V gene has CDR1 SGHRS and CDR2 YFSETQ. V lost 4 bases and J lost 0, with 18 bases in between. This CDR3 has 17 amino acids. CDR3 coding DNA: TGCGCCAGCAGCAGGGGGAGGGGTAGCGGGAGCACAGATACGCAGTATTTT. This gives the protein CASSRGRGSGSTDTQYF.

This sequence joins TRBV15 and TRBJ2-5; tentative D call: TRBD2 (6 bases). Germline CDR1 and CDR2: LNHNV and YYDKDF (reference sequence). V was trimmed by 3 bases and J by 2 bases, leaving 10 bases between them. The CDR3 spans 14 residues. The CDR3: CATSRRDLQETQYF. The CDR3, as DNA: TGTGCCACCAGCAGGCGGGACCTACAAGAGACCCAGTACTTC.

This clone was detected a few times. This chain links TRBV5-1 with TRBJ1-4; D is possibly TRBD1 (5 bases). CDR1 and CDR2 from the germline V gene are SGHRS and YFSETQ. V gave up 1 base and J gave up 6 bases, with 7 bases separating them. This CDR3 region has 13 residues. DNA for the CDR3: TGCGCCAGCAGCTTGTCAGGGTATGAAAAACTGTTTTTT. Its translation is CASSLSGYEKLFF.

The chain carries TRBV10-3 and TRBJ2-7; TRBD1 is a possible D gene (7 bases). CDR1 is ENHRY and CDR2 is SYGVKD in the germline V gene. This CDR3 contains 16 residues. Trimming stripped 6 bases from V and 5 bases from J, with 23 bases between. CDR3 DNA: TGTGCCATCAGCGGACTCGGGGCAGGGGGGAAAAACGAGCAGTACTTC. Amino acid sequence: CAISGLGAGGKNEQYF.

In DNA, the CDR3 is TGTGCCTGGGCATTCGGACAGGGCGGTTATGGCTACACCTTC. It translates to CAWAFGQGGYGYTF. This chain uses TRBV30 with TRBJ1-2; TRBD1 aligns across 8 bases. Germline V CDR1 and CDR2: GTSNPN, SVGIG (reference sequence). The CDR3 is 14 residues long. The J segment lost 5 bases and the V segment lost 5 bases, leaving 10 bases of the junction unmatched.

The V and J genes are TRBV27 and TRBJ1-2; TRBD1 aligns across 10 bases. CDR3 length: 16 amino acids. Losses at the gene ends were 2 bases for V and 0 bases for J; bases not matched to a gene: 3. The germline V gene encodes CDR1 MNHEY and CDR2 SMNVEV (reference sequence). The DNA for the CDR3 is TGTGCCAGCAGTTTAGGGACAGGGGTTACTAACTATGGCTACACCTTC. Translated: CASSLGTGVTNYGYTF.

The rearrangement joins TRBV25-1 to TRBJ2-7; 7 nucleotides line up with TRBD2. The CDR3 consists of 16 residues. Germline V lookup: CDR1 MGHDK, CDR2 SYGVNS. V lost 1 base and J lost 4; bases outside the gene matches: 10. The DNA of the CDR3 is TGTGCCAGCAGTGAATTAGGGAGAGCGGGGAATTACGAGCAGTACTTC. Translating gives CASSELGRAGNYEQYF.

The CDR3 region has the DNA TGCGCCAGCAGGGGGCGGGACAGGGTATTTTCCCAGCATTTT. Its protein is CASRGRDRVFSQHF. This chain uses TRBV10-1 with TRBJ1-5, with 9 bases lining up with TRBD1. The CDR3 runs 14 residues. Trimming at V came to 6 bases and at J to 11 bases, leaving 11 bases not matched to a gene. Germline V gene data show CDR1 as WNHNN and CDR2 as SYGVQD (reference sequence).

The V call is TRBV5-1, the J call TRBJ1-1; D gene ambiguous. Germline V lookup: CDR1 SGHRS, CDR2 YFSETQ. CDR3 length: 14 residues. The V gene lost 0 bases and the J gene lost 1 base, with 7 bases spanning the gap. The CDR3 DNA reads as TGCGCCAGCAGCTTGGAGGCCAAGAACACTGAAGCTTTCTTT. This sequence encodes CASSLEAKNTEAFF.

Only one count was recorded for this clone. The rearrangement links TRBV19 to TRBJ2-5; TRBD1 aligns across 8 bases. This CDR3 is built from 17 residues. CDR1 and CDR2 (germline): LNHDA, SQIVND (reference sequence). J was trimmed by 5 bases and V by 3 bases; bases with no gene match: 14. The CDR3 loop is CASSIGQGARSGETQYF. The CDR3 nucleotides read TGTGCCAGTAGTATCGGGCAGGGGGCGAGGAGTGGTGAGACCCAGTACTTC.

The CDR3 DNA reads TGTGCCAGCACTACCGCGGGGAGAGGTCACAATGAGCAGTTCTTC. This sequence encodes CASTTAGRGHNEQFF. The J gene is TRBJ2-1, the V gene TRBV25-1; the D gene is possibly TRBD2 (6 bases). The ends were cut back, 7 bases at V and 5 bases at J, with 18 bases in the middle. The CDR3 totals 15 residues. Germline V gene sequence: CDR1 MGHDK, CDR2 SYGVNS. Complete variable domain (other parts from reference TRBV25-1 and TRBJ2-1): EADIYQTPRYLVIGTGKKITLECSQTMGHDKMYWYQQDPGMELHLIHYSYGVNSTEKGDLSSESTVSRIRTEHFPLTLESARPSHTSQYLCASTTAGRGHNEQFFGPGTRLTVL.